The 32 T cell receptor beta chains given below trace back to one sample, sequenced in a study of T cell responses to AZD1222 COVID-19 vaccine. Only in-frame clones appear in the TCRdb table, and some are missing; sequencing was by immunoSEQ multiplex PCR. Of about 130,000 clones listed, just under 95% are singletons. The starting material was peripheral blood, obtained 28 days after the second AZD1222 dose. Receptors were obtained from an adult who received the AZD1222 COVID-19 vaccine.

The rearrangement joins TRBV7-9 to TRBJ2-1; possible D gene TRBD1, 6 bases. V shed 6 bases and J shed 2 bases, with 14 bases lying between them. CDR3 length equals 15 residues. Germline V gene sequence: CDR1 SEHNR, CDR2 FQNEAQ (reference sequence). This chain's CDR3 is CASSSPGDTYNEQFF. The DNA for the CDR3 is TGTGCCAGCAGTTCCCCAGGGGACACCTACAATGAGCAGTTCTTC.

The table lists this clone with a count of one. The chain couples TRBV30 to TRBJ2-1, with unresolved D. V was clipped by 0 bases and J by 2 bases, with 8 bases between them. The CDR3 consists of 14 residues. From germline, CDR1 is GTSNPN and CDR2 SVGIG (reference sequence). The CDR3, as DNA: TGTGCCTGGAGTGTAAACGGCCCCTACAATGAGCAGTTCTTC. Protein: CAWSVNGPYNEQFF. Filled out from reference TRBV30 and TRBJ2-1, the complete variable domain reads SQTIHQWPATLVQPVGSPLSLECTVEGTSNPNLYWYRQAAGRGLQLLFYSVGIGQISSEVPQNLSASRPQDRQFILSSKKLLLSDSGFYLCAWSVNGPYNEQFFGPGTRLTVL.

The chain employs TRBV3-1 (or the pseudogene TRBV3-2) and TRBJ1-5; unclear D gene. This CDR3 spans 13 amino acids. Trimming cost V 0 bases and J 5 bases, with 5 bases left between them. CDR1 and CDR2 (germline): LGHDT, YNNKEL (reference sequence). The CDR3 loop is CASSQDLHQPQHF. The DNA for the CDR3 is TGTGCCAGCAGCCAAGACTTGCATCAGCCCCAGCATTTT.

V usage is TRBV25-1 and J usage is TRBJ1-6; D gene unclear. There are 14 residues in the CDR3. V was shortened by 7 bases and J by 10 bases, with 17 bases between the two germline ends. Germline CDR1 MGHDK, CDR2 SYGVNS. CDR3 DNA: TGTGCCAGCACCCGTCGTGGGAATGCGTCACCCCTCCACTTT. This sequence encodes CASTRRGNASPLHF.

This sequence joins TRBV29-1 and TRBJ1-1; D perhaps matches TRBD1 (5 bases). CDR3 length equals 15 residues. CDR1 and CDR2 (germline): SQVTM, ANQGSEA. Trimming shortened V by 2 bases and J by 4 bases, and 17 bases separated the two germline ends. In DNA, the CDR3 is TGCAGCGTTGAAATTAGCGCCCGGGGCCTCACTGAAGCTTTCTTT. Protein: CSVEISARGLTEAFF.

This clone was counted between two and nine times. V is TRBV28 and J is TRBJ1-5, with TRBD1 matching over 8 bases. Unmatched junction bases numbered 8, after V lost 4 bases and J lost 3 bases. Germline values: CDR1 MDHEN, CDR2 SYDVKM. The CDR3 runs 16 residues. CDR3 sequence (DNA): TGTGCCAGCAGTTCGGGGGGGACAGGTGACAATCAGCCCCAGCATTTT. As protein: CASSSGGTGDNQPQHF.

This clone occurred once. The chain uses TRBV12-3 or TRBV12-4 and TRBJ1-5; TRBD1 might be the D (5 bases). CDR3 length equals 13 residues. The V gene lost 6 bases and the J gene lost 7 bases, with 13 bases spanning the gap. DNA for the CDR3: TGTGCCAGCAGCCTCAGGGAAGGACAGCCCCAGCATTTT. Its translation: CASSLREGQPQHF.

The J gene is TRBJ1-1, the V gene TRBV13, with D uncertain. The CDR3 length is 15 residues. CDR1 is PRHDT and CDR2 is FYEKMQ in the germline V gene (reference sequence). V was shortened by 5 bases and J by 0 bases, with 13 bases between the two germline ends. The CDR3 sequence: CASSHQTYMNTEAFF. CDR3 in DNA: TGTGCCAGCAGCCACCAGACATACATGAACACTGAAGCTTTCTTT.

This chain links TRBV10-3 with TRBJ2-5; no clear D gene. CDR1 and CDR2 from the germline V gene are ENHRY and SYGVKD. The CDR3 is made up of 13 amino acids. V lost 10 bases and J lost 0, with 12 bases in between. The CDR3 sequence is CATHDANQETQYF. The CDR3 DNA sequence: TGTGCCACCCACGACGCGAACCAAGAGACCCAGTACTTC.

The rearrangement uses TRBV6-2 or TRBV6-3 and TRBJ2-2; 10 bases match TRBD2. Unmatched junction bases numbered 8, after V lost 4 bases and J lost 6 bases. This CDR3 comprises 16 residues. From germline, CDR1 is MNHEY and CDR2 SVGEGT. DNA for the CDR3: TGTGCCAGCAGTTTTAGCGGGGGGCCAGGGGCCGGGGAGCTGTTTTTT. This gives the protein CASSFSGGPGAGELFF.

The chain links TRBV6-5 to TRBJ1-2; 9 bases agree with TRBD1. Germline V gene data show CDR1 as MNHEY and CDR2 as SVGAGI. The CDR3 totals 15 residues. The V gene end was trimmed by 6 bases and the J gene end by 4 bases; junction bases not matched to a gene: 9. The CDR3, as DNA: TGTGCCAGCAGCGCCTATACAGGGGGCGGCTATGGCTACACCTTC. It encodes CASSAYTGGGYGYTF.

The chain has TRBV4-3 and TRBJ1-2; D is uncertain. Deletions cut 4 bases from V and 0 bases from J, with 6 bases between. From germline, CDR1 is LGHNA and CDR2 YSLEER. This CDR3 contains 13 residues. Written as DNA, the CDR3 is TGCGCCAGCAGCCCACGCGCTAACTATGGCTACACCTTC. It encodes CASSPRANYGYTF.

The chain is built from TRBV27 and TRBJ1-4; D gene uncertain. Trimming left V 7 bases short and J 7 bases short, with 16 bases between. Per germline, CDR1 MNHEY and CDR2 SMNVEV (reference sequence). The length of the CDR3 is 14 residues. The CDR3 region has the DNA TGTGCCAGCAAGATACCCCGGCTGGGTGAAAAACTGTTTTTT. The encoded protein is CASKIPRLGEKLFF.

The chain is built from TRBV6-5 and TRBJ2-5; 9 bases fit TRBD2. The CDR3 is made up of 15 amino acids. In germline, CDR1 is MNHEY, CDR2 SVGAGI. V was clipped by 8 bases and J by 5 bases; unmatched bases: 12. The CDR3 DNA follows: TGTGCCAGCCAAAGTGGCGGCGGGGGGGGTGAGACCCAGTACTTC. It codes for CASQSGGGGGETQYF.

This CDR3 reads CASSSRTYGYTF. CDR3 nucleotides: TGTGCCAGCAGCTCTCGGACATATGGCTACACCTTC. V is TRBV3-1 (or the pseudogene TRBV3-2) and J is TRBJ1-2; possible D gene TRBD1, 5 bases. Germline CDR1 LGHDT, CDR2 YNNKEL (reference sequence). This CDR3 spans 12 amino acids. Trimming stripped 5 bases from V and 5 bases from J, with 9 bases between.

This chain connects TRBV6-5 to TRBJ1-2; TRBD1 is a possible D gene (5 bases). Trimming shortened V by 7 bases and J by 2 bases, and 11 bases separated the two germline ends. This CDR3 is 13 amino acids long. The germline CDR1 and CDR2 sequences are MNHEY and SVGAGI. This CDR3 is CASIHDRNYGYTF. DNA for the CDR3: TGTGCCAGCATTCACGACAGAAACTATGGCTACACCTTC.

DNA of the CDR3: TGTGCCAGCAGTGAGGAGGGCGGCTCTAACTATGGCTACACCTTC. This encodes CASSEEGGSNYGYTF. V usage is TRBV6-4 and J usage is TRBJ1-2; D remains unclear. V was clipped by 3 bases and J by 0 bases, with 11 bases between them. The CDR3 consists of 15 residues. Germline CDR1 is MRHNA and CDR2 is SNTAGT.

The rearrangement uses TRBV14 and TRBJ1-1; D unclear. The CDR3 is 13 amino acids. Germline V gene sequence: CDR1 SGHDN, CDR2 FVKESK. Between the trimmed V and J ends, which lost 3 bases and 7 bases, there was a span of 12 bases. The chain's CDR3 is CASSHHSLSEAFF. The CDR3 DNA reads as TGTGCCAGCAGCCATCACTCTCTTAGTGAAGCTTTCTTT.

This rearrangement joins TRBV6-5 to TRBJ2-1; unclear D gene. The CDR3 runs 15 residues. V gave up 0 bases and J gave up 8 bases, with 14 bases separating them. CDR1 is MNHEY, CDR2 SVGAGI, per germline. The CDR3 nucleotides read TGTGCCAGCAGTTACTCAAGGGCACTTGCGGATGAGCAGTTCTTC. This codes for CASSYSRALADEQFF.

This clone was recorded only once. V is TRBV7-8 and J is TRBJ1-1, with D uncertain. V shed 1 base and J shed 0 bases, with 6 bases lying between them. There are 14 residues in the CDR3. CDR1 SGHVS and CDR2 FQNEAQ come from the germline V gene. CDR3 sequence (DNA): TGTGCCAGCAGCTTAGGGCAGTTGAACACTGAAGCTTTCTTT. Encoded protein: CASSLGQLNTEAFF.

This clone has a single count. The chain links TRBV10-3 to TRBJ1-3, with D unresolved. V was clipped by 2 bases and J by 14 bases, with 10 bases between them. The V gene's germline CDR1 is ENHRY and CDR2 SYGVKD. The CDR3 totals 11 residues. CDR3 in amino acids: CAISEGAPLYF. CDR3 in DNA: TGTGCCATCAGTGAGGGCGCGCCCTTATATTTT.

The CDR3 DNA reads TGTGCCAGCAGCTTAGCGGACAGGAACACTGAAGCTTTCTTT. Encoded protein: CASSLADRNTEAFF. The J gene is TRBJ1-1, the V gene TRBV7-9; TRBD1 is a possible D gene (6 bases). The CDR3 extends over 14 amino acids. With 0 bases removed from V and 1 base from J, the gap between germline ends came to 6 bases. CDR1 is SEHNR, CDR2 FQNEAQ, per germline (reference sequence).

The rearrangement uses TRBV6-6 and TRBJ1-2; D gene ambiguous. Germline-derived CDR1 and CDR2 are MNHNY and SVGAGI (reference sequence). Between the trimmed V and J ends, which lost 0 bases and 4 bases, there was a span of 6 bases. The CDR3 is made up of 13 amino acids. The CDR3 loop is CASSYSPAYGYTF. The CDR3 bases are TGTGCCAGCAGTTACTCCCCAGCCTATGGCTACACCTTC.

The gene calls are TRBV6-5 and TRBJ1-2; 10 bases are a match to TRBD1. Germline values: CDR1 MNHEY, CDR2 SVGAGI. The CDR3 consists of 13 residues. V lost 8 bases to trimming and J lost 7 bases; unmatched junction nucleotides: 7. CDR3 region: CASDDRGLSGYTF. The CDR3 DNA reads TGTGCCAGCGACGACAGGGGGCTGTCTGGCTACACCTTC.

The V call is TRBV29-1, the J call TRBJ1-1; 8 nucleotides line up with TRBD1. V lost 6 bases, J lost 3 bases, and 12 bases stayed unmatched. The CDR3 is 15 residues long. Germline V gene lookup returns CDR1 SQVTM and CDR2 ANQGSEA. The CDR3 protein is CSVDAYTGGHTEAFF. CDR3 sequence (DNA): TGCAGCGTCGACGCTTATACAGGGGGGCACACTGAAGCTTTCTTT.

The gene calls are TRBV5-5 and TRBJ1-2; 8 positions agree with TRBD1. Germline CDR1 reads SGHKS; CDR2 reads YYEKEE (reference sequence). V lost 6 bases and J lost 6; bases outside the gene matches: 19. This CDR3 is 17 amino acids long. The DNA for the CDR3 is TGTGCCAGCACCCCCTGGGCGGGACAGGCTGCCTTACATGGCTACACCTTC. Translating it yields CASTPWAGQAALHGYTF.

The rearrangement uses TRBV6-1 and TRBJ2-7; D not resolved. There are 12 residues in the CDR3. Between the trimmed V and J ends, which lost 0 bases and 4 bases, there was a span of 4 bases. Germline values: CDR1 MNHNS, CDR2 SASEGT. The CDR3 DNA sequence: TGTGCCAGCAGTGAAGCGGATTACGAGCAGTACTTC. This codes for CASSEADYEQYF.

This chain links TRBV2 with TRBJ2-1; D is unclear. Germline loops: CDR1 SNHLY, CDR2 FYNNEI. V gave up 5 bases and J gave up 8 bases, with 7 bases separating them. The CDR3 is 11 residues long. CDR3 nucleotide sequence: TGTGCCAGCAGTAGGGTTGATGAGCAGTTCTTC. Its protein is CASSRVDEQFF.

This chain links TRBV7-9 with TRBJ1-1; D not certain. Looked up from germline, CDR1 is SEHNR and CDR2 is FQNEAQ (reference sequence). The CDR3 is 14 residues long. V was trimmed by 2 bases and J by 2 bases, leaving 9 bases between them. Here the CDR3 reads CASSLPRSNTEAFF. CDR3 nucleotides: TGTGCCAGCAGCTTACCGCGATCCAACACTGAAGCTTTCTTT.

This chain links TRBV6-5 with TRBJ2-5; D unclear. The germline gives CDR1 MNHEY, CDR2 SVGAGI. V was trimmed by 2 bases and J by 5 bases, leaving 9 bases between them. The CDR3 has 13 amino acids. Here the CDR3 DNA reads TGTGCCAGCAGTTACCTTTTTGGGGAGACCCAGTACTTC. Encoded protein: CASSYLFGETQYF.

The CDR3 coding sequence is TGTGCCAGCAGCCAAGATCTCTACGAGCAGTACTTC. Protein: CASSQDLYEQYF. The chain joins TRBV3-1 (or the pseudogene TRBV3-2) to TRBJ2-7; D is undetermined. Trimming cost V 0 bases and J 3 bases, with 3 bases left between them. Per the germline V gene, CDR1 is LGHDT and CDR2 is YNNKEL (reference sequence). This CDR3 is 12 amino acids long.

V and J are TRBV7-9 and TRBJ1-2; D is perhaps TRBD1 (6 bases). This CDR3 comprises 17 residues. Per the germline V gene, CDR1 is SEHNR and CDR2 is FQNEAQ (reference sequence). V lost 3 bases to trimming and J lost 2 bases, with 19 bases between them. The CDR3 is CASSLVGSPGGNYGYTF. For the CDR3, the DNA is TGTGCCAGCAGCTTGGTAGGAAGTCCTGGGGGCAACTATGGCTACACCTTC.